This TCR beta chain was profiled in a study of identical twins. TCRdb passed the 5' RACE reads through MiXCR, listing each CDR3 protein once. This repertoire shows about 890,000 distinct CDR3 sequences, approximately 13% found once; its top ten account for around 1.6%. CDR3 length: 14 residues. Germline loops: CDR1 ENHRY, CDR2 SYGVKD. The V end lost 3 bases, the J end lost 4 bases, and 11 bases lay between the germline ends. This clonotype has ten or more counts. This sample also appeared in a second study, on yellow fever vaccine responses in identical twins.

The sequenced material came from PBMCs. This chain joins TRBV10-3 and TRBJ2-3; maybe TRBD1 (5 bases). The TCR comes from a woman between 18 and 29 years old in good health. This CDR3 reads CAISDQGRADTQYF. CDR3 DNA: TGTGCCATCAGTGATCAGGGTAGGGCAGATACGCAGTATTTT.